The 24 T cell receptor beta chains below were found in one sample sequenced in a study of identical twins (dated by TCRdb to about 2016). The library was obtained by 5' RACE. The sequencer was an Illumina HiSeq 2000. TCRdb trimmed public reads at Q25 via fastp, called clones via MiXCR and kept in-frame beta chains. Rows are combined by CDR3 protein, so each entry shows the most common genes and DNA. The sample data list 240,000 or so distinct CDR3 sequences, and 9.5% to 15% of these were observed just once. Under 4.5% of the sample belongs to the ten largest clones. These data were likewise used in another study, on yellow fever vaccine responses in identical twins.

Specimen: memory (CD45RO+) T cells sorted from blood. The cell subset or site label, read with the paper, signifies: CD45RO+ enriched T cells. These receptors all come from a woman between 18 and 29 years old in good health.

J is TRBJ1-5 and V is TRBV6-1, with D possibly TRBD1 on 6 matching bases. CDR3 length equals 15 residues. Between the trimmed V and J ends, which lost 7 bases and 7 bases, there was a span of 20 bases. Germline V CDR1 and CDR2: MNHNS, SASEGT. The CDR3 DNA is TGTGCCAGCAAACGGGACAACGTTGTAACACAGCCCCAGCATTTT. It specifies CASKRDNVVTQPQHF.

This clonotype has a count of ten or more. J is TRBJ2-5 and V is TRBV5-1; no clear D gene. Trimming took 2 bases from V and 1 from J, leaving 9 bases between them. This CDR3 has 14 amino acids. Germline values: CDR1 SGHRS, CDR2 YFSETQ. CDR3 amino acids: CASSLSSSQETQYF. CDR3 nucleotide sequence: TGCGCCAGCAGCTTATCTTCCAGCCAAGAGACCCAGTACTTC.

This clonotype was observed a few times. The V call is TRBV5-1, the J call TRBJ2-7, with 8 bases matching TRBD2. J lost 3 bases, V lost 3 bases, and 11 bases had no gene match. Germline CDR1 SGHRS, CDR2 YFSETQ. The CDR3 runs to 16 residues. The CDR3 sequence is CASSSRSGLGGYEQYF. CDR3 in DNA: TGCGCCAGCAGCTCAAGGTCGGGACTAGGTGGCTACGAGCAGTACTTC.

This clonotype was picked up a small number of times. The gene calls are TRBV5-1 and TRBJ2-7; D not resolved. This CDR3 has 13 amino acids. The V gene's germline CDR1 is SGHRS and CDR2 YFSETQ. The ends were cut back, 4 bases at V and 2 bases at J, with 10 bases in the middle. CDR3 loop: CASSLGFTYEQYF. CDR3 nucleotide sequence: TGCGCCAGCAGCCTAGGTTTTACCTACGAGCAGTACTTC. The whole variable domain, filled in from reference TRBV5-1 and TRBJ2-7, reads KAGVTQTPRYLIKTRGQQVTLSCSPISGHRSVSWYQQTPGQGLQFLFEYFSETQRNKGNFPGRFSGRQFSNSRSEMNVSTLELGDSALYLCASSLGFTYEQYFGPGTRLTVT.

This clonotype was picked up a small number of times. The chain employs TRBV20-1 and TRBJ2-2; TRBD2 might be the D (7 bases). This CDR3 spans 14 amino acids. V lost 4 bases, J lost 5 bases, and 14 bases lay in between. Germline V CDR1 and CDR2: DFQATT, SNEGSKA (reference sequence). The CDR3 region has the DNA TGCAGTGCTAAGGGGGGGCTAGAGACCGGGGAGCTGTTTTTT. Its translation is CSAKGGLETGELFF.

The chain carries TRBV6-4 and TRBJ2-6, with D hard to call. CDR1 MRHNA and CDR2 SNTAGT come from the germline V gene. With 2 bases removed from V and 2 bases from J, the gap between germline ends came to 4 bases. The CDR3 totals 14 residues. CDR3: CASSDSTGANVLTF. As DNA, the CDR3 is TGTGCCAGCAGTGACAGCACTGGGGCCAACGTCCTGACTTTC.

The chain has TRBV27 and TRBJ1-4, with D maybe TRBD1 (6 bases). There are 15 residues in the CDR3. V was shortened by 6 bases and J by 8 bases, with 19 bases between the two germline ends. The germline CDR1 and CDR2 sequences are MNHEY and SMNVEV (reference sequence). The CDR3 here is CASSLDRTQGEKLFF. CDR3 DNA sequence: TGTGCCAGCAGCCTCGACAGGACTCAAGGGGAAAAACTGTTTTTT.

This clonotype is medium-sized. V and J are TRBV7-2 and TRBJ2-3; 12 nucleotides match TRBD2. Germline CDR1 SGHTA, CDR2 FQGNSA. The V segment lost 3 bases and the J segment 1 base; nucleotides outside the gene matches: 2. The CDR3 has 16 amino acids. CDR3 nucleotide sequence: TGTGCCAGCAGCTTCACTAGCGGGGGGCGCACAGATACGCAGTATTTT. This codes for CASSFTSGGRTDTQYF.

This clonotype was picked up a small number of times. This sequence joins TRBV29-1 and TRBJ2-3, with 10 bases identical to TRBD2. CDR1 is SQVTM and CDR2 is ANQGSEA in the germline V gene. The V segment lost 8 bases and the J segment 1 base; nucleotides outside the gene matches: 3. The CDR3 runs 13 residues. CDR3 sequence: CSLGTSGTDTQYF. The CDR3 DNA sequence: TGCAGCCTGGGGACTAGCGGCACAGATACGCAGTATTTT.

This clonotype appeared a few times. V and J are TRBV27 and TRBJ2-1; no clear D gene. The CDR3 spans 12 residues. Trimming took off 7 bases at V and 7 bases at J, with 11 bases between the two ends. Germline V CDR1 and CDR2: MNHEY, SMNVEV (reference sequence). The CDR3 sequence: CASTLTENEQFF. The CDR3, as DNA: TGTGCCAGCACCCTTACTGAAAATGAGCAGTTCTTC.

This chain connects TRBV12-3 or TRBV12-4 to TRBJ2-7; 7 nucleotides match TRBD1. J lost 1 base, V lost 5 bases, and 5 bases had no gene match. The CDR3 is 14 residues long. The CDR3 DNA is TGTGCCAGCAGTCCTTCGGACAGGTCCTACGAGCAGTACTTC. This encodes CASSPSDRSYEQYF.

This clonotype showed up many times. V is TRBV5-1 and J is TRBJ2-3, with D possibly TRBD2 on 5 matching bases. Germline V lookup: CDR1 SGHRS, CDR2 YFSETQ. The CDR3 is made up of 14 amino acids. Between the trimmed V and J ends, which lost 4 bases and 5 bases, there was a span of 14 bases. The CDR3 region is CASSPGSRGDTQYF. CDR3 coding DNA: TGCGCCAGCAGCCCGGGTTCCCGGGGAGATACGCAGTATTTT. The full variable domain, completed using reference TRBV5-1 and TRBJ2-3, is KAGVTQTPRYLIKTRGQQVTLSCSPISGHRSVSWYQQTPGQGLQFLFEYFSETQRNKGNFPGRFSGRQFSNSRSEMNVSTLELGDSALYLCASSPGSRGDTQYFGPGTRLTVL.

The genes are TRBV18 and TRBJ2-3; a possible D gene is TRBD1 (5 bases). The CDR3 runs to 14 residues. Germline CDR1 and CDR2: KGHSH and LQKENI. V was shortened by 4 bases and J by 6 bases, with 14 bases between the two germline ends. DNA of the CDR3: TGTGCCAGCTCACGTCGACAGTTTTTGGATACGCAGTATTTT. Translating gives CASSRRQFLDTQYF. The full variable domain, its missing parts supplied by reference TRBV18 and TRBJ2-3, is NAGVMQNPRHLVRRRGQEARLRCSPMKGHSHVYWYRQLPEEGLKFMVYLQKENIIDESGMPKERFSAEFPKEGPSILRIQQVVRGDSAAYFCASSRRQFLDTQYFGPGTRLTVL.

This clonotype was detected a few times. V gene TRBV3-1 combines with J gene TRBJ2-4; 9 nucleotides line up with TRBD1. This CDR3 is built from 16 residues. CDR1 is LGHDT and CDR2 is YNNKEL in the germline V gene (reference sequence). V trimming: 3 bases; J trimming: 1 base; junction bases outside the gene matches: 4. The CDR3 spells CASSHRQGGAKNIQYF. The CDR3 bases are TGTGCCAGCAGCCACCGACAGGGGGGTGCCAAAAACATTCAGTACTTC.

This clonotype turned up a few times. The genes are TRBV6-1 and TRBJ2-3; perhaps TRBD1 as D (6 bases). This CDR3 is 14 amino acids long. With 9 bases removed from V and 1 base from J, the gap between germline ends came to 14 bases. The germline CDR1 and CDR2 sequences are MNHNS and SASEGT. The CDR3 spells CASTTGMGTDTQYF. The CDR3 DNA follows: TGTGCCAGTACCACAGGGATGGGCACAGATACGCAGTATTTT.

The rearrangement uses TRBV29-1 and TRBJ2-7; 8 bases agree with TRBD2. The CDR3 runs 16 residues. The germline CDR1 and CDR2 sequences are SQVTM and ANQGSEA. The ends lost 1 base at V and 5 bases at J; junction bases unmatched: 13. The CDR3 spells CSVEVAREVRRDEQYF. CDR3 DNA sequence: TGCAGCGTTGAAGTCGCGCGGGAGGTCCGACGGGACGAGCAGTACTTC.

The V and J genes are TRBV5-1 and TRBJ1-4, with D possibly being TRBD1 (5 bases). Per the germline V gene, CDR1 is SGHRS and CDR2 is YFSETQ. The CDR3 runs to 16 residues. V dropped 4 bases and J dropped 2 bases, with 15 bases sitting between them. CDR3 coding DNA: TGCGCCAGCAGCCGATCCCCCGGGGGTACTAATGAAAAACTGTTTTTT. Its translation: CASSRSPGGTNEKLFF. Complete variable domain (other parts from reference TRBV5-1 and TRBJ1-4): KAGVTQTPRYLIKTRGQQVTLSCSPISGHRSVSWYQQTPGQGLQFLFEYFSETQRNKGNFPGRFSGRQFSNSRSEMNVSTLELGDSALYLCASSRSPGGTNEKLFFGSGTQLSVL.

The table lists this clonotype with a few counts. The chain carries TRBV28 and TRBJ2-2; 9 bases line up with TRBD1. Trimming at V came to 5 bases and at J to 4 bases, leaving 8 bases not matched to a gene. The CDR3 has 16 amino acids. Per germline, CDR1 MDHEN and CDR2 SYDVKM. The CDR3 spells CASSLWDREGTGELFF. CDR3 coding DNA: TGTGCCAGCAGTCTCTGGGACAGGGAGGGCACCGGGGAGCTGTTTTTT.

This clonotype was seen repeatedly, ten times or more. The V call is TRBV28, the J call TRBJ1-1; D remains ambiguous. CDR1 is MDHEN, CDR2 SYDVKM, per germline. CDR3 length: 13 amino acids. The V and J ends lost 3 bases and 11 bases respectively, with 16 bases between them. The CDR3 nucleotides read TGTGCCAGCAGTTTGGAAGTTCTAACGGAGGCTTTCTTT. Translating it yields CASSLEVLTEAFF. Filled out from reference TRBV28 and TRBJ1-1, the complete variable domain reads DVKVTQSSRYLVKRTGEKVFLECVQDMDHENMFWYRQDPGLGLRLIYFSYDVKMKEKGDIPEGYSVSREKKERFSLILESASTNQTSMYLCASSLEVLTEAFFGQGTRLTVV.

This chain connects TRBV29-1 to TRBJ1-1; D is undetermined. The V gene's germline CDR1 is SQVTM and CDR2 ANQGSEA. This CDR3 is 13 amino acids long. Trimming removed 5 bases at V and 4 bases at J, with 14 bases between. CDR3: CSVQRAVTTEAFF. The CDR3 bases are TGCAGCGTTCAAAGGGCGGTGACCACTGAAGCTTTCTTT.

This clonotype was observed a few times. The chain uses TRBV5-8 and TRBJ2-6; 7 bases match TRBD1. Per the germline V gene, CDR1 is SGHTS and CDR2 is YDEGEE. Trimming removed 0 bases from V and 2 bases from J; junction bases left unmatched: 5. The CDR3 sequence is 17 residues long. CDR3 sequence: CASSLEGGATGANVLTF. CDR3 sequence (DNA): TGTGCCAGCAGCTTGGAAGGGGGCGCAACTGGGGCCAACGTCCTGACTTTC.

This chain joins TRBV7-2 and TRBJ2-5; perhaps D is TRBD1 or TRBD2 (5 bases each). The CDR3 sequence is 14 residues long. The V gene's germline CDR1 is SGHTA and CDR2 FQGNSA. Deletions cut 3 bases from V and 7 bases from J, with 15 bases between. CDR3 sequence: CASSLQTEAGTQYF. For the CDR3, the DNA is TGTGCCAGCAGCTTGCAGACAGAGGCGGGGACCCAGTACTTC.

This sequence joins TRBV3-1 and TRBJ2-3, with D maybe TRBD1 (6 bases). CDR1 and CDR2 (germline): LGHDT, YNNKEL (reference sequence). With 4 bases removed from V and 1 base from J, the gap between germline ends came to 18 bases. The length of the CDR3 is 17 residues. The CDR3: CASSLRSPGQGTDTQYF. CDR3 coding DNA: TGTGCCAGCAGCCTCCGTTCTCCGGGACAAGGCACAGATACGCAGTATTTT.

V and J are TRBV6-2 or TRBV6-3 and TRBJ2-7, with 8 positions matching TRBD1. J lost 12 bases, V lost 5 bases, and 6 bases had no gene match. Germline V gene data show CDR1 as MNHEY and CDR2 as SVGEGT. This CDR3 is built from 11 residues. DNA for the CDR3: TGTGCCAGCAGTCCAAGGACAGGGTTGTACTTC. Its translation: CASSPRTGLYF.